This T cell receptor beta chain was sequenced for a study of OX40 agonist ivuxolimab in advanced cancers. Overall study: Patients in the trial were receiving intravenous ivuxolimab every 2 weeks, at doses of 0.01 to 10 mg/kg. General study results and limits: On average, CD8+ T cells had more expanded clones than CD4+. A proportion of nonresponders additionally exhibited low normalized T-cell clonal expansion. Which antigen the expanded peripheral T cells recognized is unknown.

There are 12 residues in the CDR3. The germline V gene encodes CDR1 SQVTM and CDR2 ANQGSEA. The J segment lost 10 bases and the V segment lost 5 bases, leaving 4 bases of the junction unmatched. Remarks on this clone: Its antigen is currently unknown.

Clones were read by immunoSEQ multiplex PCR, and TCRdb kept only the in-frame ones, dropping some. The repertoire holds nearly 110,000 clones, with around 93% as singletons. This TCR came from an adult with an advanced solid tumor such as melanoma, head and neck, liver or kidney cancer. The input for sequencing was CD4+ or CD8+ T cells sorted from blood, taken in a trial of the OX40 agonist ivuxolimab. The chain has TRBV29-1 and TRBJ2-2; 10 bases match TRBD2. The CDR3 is CSVITSGEELFF. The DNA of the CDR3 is TGCAGCGTTATAACTAGCGGGGAGGAGCTGTTTTTT.